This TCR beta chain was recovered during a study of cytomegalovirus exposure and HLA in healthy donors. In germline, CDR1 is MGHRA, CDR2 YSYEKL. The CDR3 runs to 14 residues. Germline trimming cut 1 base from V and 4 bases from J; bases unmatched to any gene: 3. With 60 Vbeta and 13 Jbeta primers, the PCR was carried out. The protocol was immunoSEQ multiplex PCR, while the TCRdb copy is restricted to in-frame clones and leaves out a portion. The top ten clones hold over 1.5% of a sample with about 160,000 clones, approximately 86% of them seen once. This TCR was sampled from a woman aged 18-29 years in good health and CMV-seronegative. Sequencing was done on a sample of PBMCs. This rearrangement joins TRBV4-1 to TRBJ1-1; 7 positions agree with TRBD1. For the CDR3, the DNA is TGCGCCAGCAGCCAAGCAGGGGGGTTCACTGAAGCTTTCTTT. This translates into CASSQAGGFTEAFF.